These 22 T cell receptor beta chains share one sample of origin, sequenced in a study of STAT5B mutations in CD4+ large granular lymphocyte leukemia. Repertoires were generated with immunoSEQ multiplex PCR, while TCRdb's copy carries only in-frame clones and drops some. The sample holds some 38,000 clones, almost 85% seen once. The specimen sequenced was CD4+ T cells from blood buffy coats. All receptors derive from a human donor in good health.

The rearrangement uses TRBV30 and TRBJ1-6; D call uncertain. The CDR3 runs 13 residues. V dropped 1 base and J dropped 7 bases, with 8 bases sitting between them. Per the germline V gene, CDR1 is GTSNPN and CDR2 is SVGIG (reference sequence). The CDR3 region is CAWSEGRNSPLHF. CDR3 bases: TGTGCCTGGAGTGAAGGGAGAAATTCACCCCTCCACTTT.

The CDR3 reads CASSWGGDNEQFF. CDR3 sequence (DNA): TGCGCCAGCAGCTGGGGGGGGGACAATGAGCAGTTCTTC. The chain employs TRBV5-1 and TRBJ2-1, with 7 bases lining up with TRBD2. The CDR3 runs to 13 residues. Germline trimming cut 3 bases from V and 5 bases from J; bases unmatched to any gene: 2. The germline V gene has CDR1 SGHRS and CDR2 YFSETQ.

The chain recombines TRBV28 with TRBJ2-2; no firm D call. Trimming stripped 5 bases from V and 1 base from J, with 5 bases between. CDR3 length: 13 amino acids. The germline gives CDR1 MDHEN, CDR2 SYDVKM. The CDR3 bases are TGTGCCAGCAGTCCCTTGAACACCGGGGAGCTGTTTTTT. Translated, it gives CASSPLNTGELFF.

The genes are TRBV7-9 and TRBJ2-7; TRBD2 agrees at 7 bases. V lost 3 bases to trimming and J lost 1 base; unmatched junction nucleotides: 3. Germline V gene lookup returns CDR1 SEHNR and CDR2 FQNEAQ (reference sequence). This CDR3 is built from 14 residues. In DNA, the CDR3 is TGTGCCAGCAGCTTGGGGGGGGTATCCTACGAGCAGTACTTC. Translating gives CASSLGGVSYEQYF.

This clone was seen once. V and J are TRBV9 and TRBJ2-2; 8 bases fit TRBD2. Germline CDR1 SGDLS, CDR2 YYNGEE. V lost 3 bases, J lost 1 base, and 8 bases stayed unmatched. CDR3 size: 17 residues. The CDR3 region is CASSESSGMGNTGELFF. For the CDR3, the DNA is TGTGCCAGCAGCGAAAGTAGCGGGATGGGGAACACCGGGGAGCTGTTTTTT.

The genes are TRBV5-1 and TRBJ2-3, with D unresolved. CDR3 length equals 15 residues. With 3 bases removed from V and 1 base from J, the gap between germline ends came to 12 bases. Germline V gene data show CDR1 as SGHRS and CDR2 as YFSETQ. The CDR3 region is CASSSRIPGTDTQYF. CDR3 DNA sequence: TGCGCCAGCAGCTCAAGGATCCCCGGCACAGATACGCAGTATTTT. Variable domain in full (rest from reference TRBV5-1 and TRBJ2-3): KAGVTQTPRYLIKTRGQQVTLSCSPISGHRSVSWYQQTPGQGLQFLFEYFSETQRNKGNFPGRFSGRQFSNSRSEMNVSTLELGDSALYLCASSSRIPGTDTQYFGPGTRLTVL.

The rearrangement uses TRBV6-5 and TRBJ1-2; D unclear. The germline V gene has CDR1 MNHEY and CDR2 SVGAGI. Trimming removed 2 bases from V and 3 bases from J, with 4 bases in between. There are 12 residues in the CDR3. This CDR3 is CASSYGDYGYTF. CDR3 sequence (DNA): TGTGCCAGCAGTTACGGGGACTATGGCTACACCTTC.

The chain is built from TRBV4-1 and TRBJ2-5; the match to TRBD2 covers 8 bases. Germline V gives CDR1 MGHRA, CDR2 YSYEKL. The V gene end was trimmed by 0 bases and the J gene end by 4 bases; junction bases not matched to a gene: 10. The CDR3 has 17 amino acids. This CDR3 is CASSQDRSGVIGETQYF. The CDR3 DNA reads TGCGCCAGCAGCCAAGATCGTAGCGGGGTGATTGGAGAGACCCAGTACTTC.

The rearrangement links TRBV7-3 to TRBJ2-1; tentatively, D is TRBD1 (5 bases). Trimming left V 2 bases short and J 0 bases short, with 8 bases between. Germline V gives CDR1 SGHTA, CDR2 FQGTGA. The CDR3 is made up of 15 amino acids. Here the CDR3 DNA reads TGTGCCAGCAGCTTAGATCAGGGCTCCTACAATGAGCAGTTCTTC. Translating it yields CASSLDQGSYNEQFF. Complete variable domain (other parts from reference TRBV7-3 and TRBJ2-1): GAGVSQTPSNKVTEKGKYVELRCDPISGHTALYWYRQSLGQGPEFLIYFQGTGAADDSGLPNDRFFAVRPEGSVSTLKIQRTERGDSAVYLCASSLDQGSYNEQFFGPGTRLTVL.

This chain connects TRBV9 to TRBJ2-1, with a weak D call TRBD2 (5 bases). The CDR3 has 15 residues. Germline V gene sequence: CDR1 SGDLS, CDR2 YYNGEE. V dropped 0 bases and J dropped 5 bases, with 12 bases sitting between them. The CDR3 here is CASSVATRLDNEQFF. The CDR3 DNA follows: TGTGCCAGCAGCGTAGCCACTAGGCTGGACAATGAGCAGTTCTTC.

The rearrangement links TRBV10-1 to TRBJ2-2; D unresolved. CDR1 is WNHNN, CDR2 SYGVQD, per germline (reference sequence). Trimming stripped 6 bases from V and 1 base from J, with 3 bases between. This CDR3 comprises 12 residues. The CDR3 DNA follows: TGCGCCAGCAGGGAGAACACCGGGGAGCTGTTTTTT. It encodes CASRENTGELFF.

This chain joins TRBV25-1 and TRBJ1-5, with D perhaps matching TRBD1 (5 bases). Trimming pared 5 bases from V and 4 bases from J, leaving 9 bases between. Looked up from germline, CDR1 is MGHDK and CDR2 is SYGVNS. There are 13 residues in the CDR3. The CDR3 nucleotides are TGTGCCAGCAGTCAGGGATGGAATCAGCCCCAGCATTTT. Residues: CASSQGWNQPQHF.

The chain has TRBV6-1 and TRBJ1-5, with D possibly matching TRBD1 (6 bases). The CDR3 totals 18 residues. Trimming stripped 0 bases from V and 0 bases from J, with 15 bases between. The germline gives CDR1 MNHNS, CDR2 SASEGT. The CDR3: CASSEAQDSLYSNQPQHF. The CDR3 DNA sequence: TGTGCCAGCAGTGAAGCGCAGGACAGCCTTTATAGCAATCAGCCCCAGCATTTT.

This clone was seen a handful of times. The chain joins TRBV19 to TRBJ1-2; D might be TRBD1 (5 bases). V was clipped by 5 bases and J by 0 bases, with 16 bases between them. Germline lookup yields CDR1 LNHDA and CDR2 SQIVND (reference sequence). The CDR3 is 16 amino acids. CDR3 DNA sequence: TGTGCCAGTAGTCAGGGTCAACTCGACGCTAACTATGGCTACACCTTC. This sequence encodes CASSQGQLDANYGYTF.

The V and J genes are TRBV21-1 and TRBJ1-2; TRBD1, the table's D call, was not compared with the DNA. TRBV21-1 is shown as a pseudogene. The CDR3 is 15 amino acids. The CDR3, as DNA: TGTGCCAGCAGCACTTTAAAGACAGGGGCGGATGGCTACACCTTC. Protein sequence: CASSTLKTGADGYTF.

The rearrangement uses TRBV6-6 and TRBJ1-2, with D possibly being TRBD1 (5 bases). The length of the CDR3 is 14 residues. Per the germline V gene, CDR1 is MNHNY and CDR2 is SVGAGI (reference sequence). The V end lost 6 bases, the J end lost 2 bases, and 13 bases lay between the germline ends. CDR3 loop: CASSPRTRNYGYTF. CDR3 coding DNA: TGTGCCAGCAGCCCCCGGACAAGAAACTATGGCTACACCTTC.

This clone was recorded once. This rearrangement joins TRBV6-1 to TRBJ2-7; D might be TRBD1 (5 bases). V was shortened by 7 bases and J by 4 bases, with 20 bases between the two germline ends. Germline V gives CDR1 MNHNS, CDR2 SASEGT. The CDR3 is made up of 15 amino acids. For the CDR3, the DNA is TGTGCCAGCACCGCCGAAAGGGGCCAACCTTACGAGCAGTACTTC. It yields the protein CASTAERGQPYEQYF.

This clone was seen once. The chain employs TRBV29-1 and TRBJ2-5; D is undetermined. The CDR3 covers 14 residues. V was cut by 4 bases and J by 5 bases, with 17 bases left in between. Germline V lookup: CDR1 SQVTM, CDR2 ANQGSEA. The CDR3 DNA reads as TGCAGCGTTGTGGCCAGCACCTCGTGGGAGACCCAGTACTTC. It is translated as CSVVASTSWETQYF.

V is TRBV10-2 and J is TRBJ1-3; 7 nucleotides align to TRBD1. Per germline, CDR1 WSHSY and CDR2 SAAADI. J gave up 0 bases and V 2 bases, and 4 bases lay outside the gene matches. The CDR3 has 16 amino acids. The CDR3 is CASSEPGQSSGNTIYF. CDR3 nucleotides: TGCGCCAGCAGTGAGCCGGGACAGAGCTCTGGAAACACCATATATTTT.

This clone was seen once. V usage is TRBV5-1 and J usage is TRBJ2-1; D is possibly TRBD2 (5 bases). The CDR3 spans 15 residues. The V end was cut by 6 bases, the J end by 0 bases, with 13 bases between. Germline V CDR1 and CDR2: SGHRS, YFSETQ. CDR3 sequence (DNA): TGCGCCAGCATGCCGACTACCCTCTCCTACAATGAGCAGTTCTTC. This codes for CASMPTTLSYNEQFF.

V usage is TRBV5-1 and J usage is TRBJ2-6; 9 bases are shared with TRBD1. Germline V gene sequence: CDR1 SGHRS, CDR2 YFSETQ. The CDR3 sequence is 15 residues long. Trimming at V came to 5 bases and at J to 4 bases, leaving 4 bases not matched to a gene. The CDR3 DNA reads TGCGCCAGCAGACCGGGACAGGGCGGGGCCAACGTCCTGACTTTC. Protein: CASRPGQGGANVLTF. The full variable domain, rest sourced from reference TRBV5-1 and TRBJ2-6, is KAGVTQTPRYLIKTRGQQVTLSCSPISGHRSVSWYQQTPGQGLQFLFEYFSETQRNKGNFPGRFSGRQFSNSRSEMNVSTLELGDSALYLCASRPGQGGANVLTFGAGSRLTVL.

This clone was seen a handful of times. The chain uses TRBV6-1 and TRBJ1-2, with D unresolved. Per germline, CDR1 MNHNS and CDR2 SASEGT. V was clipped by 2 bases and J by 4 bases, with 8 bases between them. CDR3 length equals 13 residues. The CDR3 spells CASSESRSYGYTF. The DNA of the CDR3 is TGTGCCAGCAGTGAAAGCCGGAGCTATGGCTACACCTTC.